One and the same sample provided the 7 T cell receptor beta chains below, sequenced in a study of siplizumab effects on memory and regulatory T cells. Assay used: immunoSEQ multiplex PCR; TCRdb lists only in-frame clones, some missing. The sample lists 94,000 or so clones, over 95% occurring once. The material sequenced was naive CD4+ T cells sorted from blood. Receptors were obtained from a human donor in good health.

This chain links TRBV7-3 with TRBJ2-5; 8 nucleotides line up with TRBD2. There are 15 residues in the CDR3. The V and J ends lost 2 bases and 5 bases, in that order; junction bases with no gene match: 7. CDR1 SGHTA and CDR2 FQGTGA come from the germline V gene. In DNA form, the CDR3 reads TGTGCCAGCAGCTTAGGCCTAGCGGGTCGGGAGACCCAGTACTTC. Its protein is CASSLGLAGRETQYF.

V gene TRBV5-1 combines with J gene TRBJ2-2, with TRBD1 matching over 8 bases. Germline loops: CDR1 SGHRS, CDR2 YFSETQ. Losses at the gene ends were 4 bases for V and 3 bases for J; bases not matched to a gene: 5. The CDR3 runs to 15 residues. DNA of the CDR3: TGCGCCAGCAGCCTAGGGACAGGCGACACCGGGGAGCTGTTTTTT. Its translation: CASSLGTGDTGELFF. Complete variable domain (other parts from reference TRBV5-1 and TRBJ2-2): KAGVTQTPRYLIKTRGQQVTLSCSPISGHRSVSWYQQTPGQGLQFLFEYFSETQRNKGNFPGRFSGRQFSNSRSEMNVSTLELGDSALYLCASSLGTGDTGELFFGEGSRLTVL.

This clone was seen once. The rearrangement uses TRBV4-1 and TRBJ2-3; unclear D gene. The length of the CDR3 is 18 residues. V shed 0 bases and J shed 3 bases, with 19 bases lying between them. The germline V gene has CDR1 MGHRA and CDR2 YSYEKL. The CDR3 protein is CASSQDAFGAPVTDTQYF. Here the CDR3 DNA reads TGCGCCAGCAGCCAAGATGCCTTTGGAGCCCCGGTGACAGATACGCAGTATTTT.

V is TRBV7-2 and J is TRBJ1-3; possibly TRBD1 for D (6 bases). The germline V gene encodes CDR1 SGHTA and CDR2 FQGNSA. Between the trimmed V and J ends, which lost 2 bases and 0 bases, there was a span of 11 bases. This CDR3 has 16 residues. The CDR3 protein is CASSLSGAASGNTIYF. CDR3 sequence (DNA): TGTGCCAGCAGCTTATCGGGGGCGGCCTCTGGAAACACCATATATTTT.

The rearrangement uses TRBV2 and TRBJ2-5, with 10 bases that match TRBD1. The length of the CDR3 is 13 residues. J lost 5 bases, V lost 7 bases, and 4 bases had no gene match. CDR1 and CDR2 (germline): SNHLY, FYNNEI. This chain's CDR3 is CASTGQGRETQYF. DNA for the CDR3: TGTGCCAGCACGGGACAGGGGAGGGAGACCCAGTACTTC.

The V gene is TRBV6-5, the J gene TRBJ2-3; possible D gene TRBD2, 7 bases. Germline assignment: CDR1 MNHEY and CDR2 SVGAGI. V shed 4 bases and J shed 4 bases, with 18 bases lying between them. The CDR3 spans 16 residues. The chain's CDR3 is CASSFEGGPRSDTQYF. CDR3 nucleotide sequence: TGTGCCAGCAGTTTTGAGGGGGGGCCGAGGTCAGATACGCAGTATTTT.

The chain recombines TRBV5-1 with TRBJ2-7; 8 bases fit TRBD1. CDR1 is SGHRS, CDR2 YFSETQ, per germline. V was pared by 7 bases and J by 3 bases, with 6 bases of the junction left unmatched. This CDR3 is 13 amino acids long. CDR3 sequence: CASRGQASYEQYF. For the CDR3, the DNA is TGCGCCAGCCGGGGACAGGCCAGCTACGAGCAGTACTTC.